This T cell receptor beta chain was documented in a study of blood T cells in healthy people across ages. In its sample, this clonotype was seen a few times. The antigen remains unidentified. Findings and limits, study-wide: The long-lived group displayed more naive CD4+ cells, plus higher diversity, than the aged donors did.

The CDR3 is 12 residues long. V was pared by 2 bases and J by 8 bases, with 1 base of the junction left unmatched. Per the germline V gene, CDR1 is SGDLS and CDR2 is YYNGEE. Primed by a sample-barcoded 5' primer and a J-beta primer mix, a second PCR proceeded for roughly 7 to 12 cycles. One entry per CDR3 protein results from TCRdb running MiXCR on the 5' RACE reads. The sample records 1 million or so distinct CDR3 sequences, 40% to 55% being singletons. Sequenced sample: blood. The gene calls are TRBV9 and TRBJ2-1, with TRBD1 matching over 7 bases. This clonotype was obtained from a woman in her sixties or seventies in good health. The CDR3 spells CASSVTGDEQFF. DNA for the CDR3: TGTGCCAGCAGCGTCACAGGGGATGAGCAGTTCTTC.